The 10 T cell receptor beta chains below all came from one sample that was sequenced in a study of memory CD4+ T cells and cytomegalovirus serostatus. Single viable CD3+CD4+CD8-CD45RO+ cells were sorted as the memory CD4+ T cells. The method was immunoSEQ multiplex PCR; TCRdb's version includes in-frame clones alone and lacks a portion of them. Of about 58,000 clones in the sample, 82% were seen once. Input material: memory CD4+ T cells from blood. The receptors stem from an adult in good health and CMV-seronegative. Some clones in this sample may be carry-over from other donors' samples.

The rearrangement joins TRBV7-2 to TRBJ2-2; 15 nucleotides line up with TRBD2. The V gene end was trimmed by 1 base and the J gene end by 2 bases; junction bases not matched to a gene: 5. The germline gives CDR1 SGHTA, CDR2 FQGNSA. This CDR3 is 19 amino acids long. CDR3 residues: CASSLGKGLAGGNTGELFF. CDR3 DNA: TGTGCCAGCAGCTTAGGCAAGGGACTAGCGGGAGGTAACACCGGGGAGCTGTTTTTT. The variable domain in full, completed from reference TRBV7-2 and TRBJ2-2, reads GAGVSQSPSNKVTEKGKDVELRCDPISGHTALYWYRQSLGQGLEFLIYFQGNSAPDKSGLPSDRFSAERTGGSVSTLTIQRTQQEDSAVYLCASSLGKGLAGGNTGELFFGEGSRLTVL.

V usage is TRBV20-1 and J usage is TRBJ1-1; D not resolved. The V gene lost 4 bases and the J gene lost 8 bases, with 11 bases spanning the gap. The CDR3 consists of 11 residues. Germline CDR1 is DFQATT and CDR2 is SNEGSKA (reference sequence). CDR3 amino acids: CSATPDKEAFF. The CDR3 bases are TGCAGTGCTACGCCCGACAAGGAAGCTTTCTTT.

V is TRBV18 and J is TRBJ1-2; no clear D gene. V gave up 2 bases and J gave up 1 base, with 8 bases separating them. Germline V gene lookup returns CDR1 KGHSH and CDR2 LQKENI. CDR3 length equals 14 residues. CDR3 in amino acids: CASSPSSRNYGYTF. The CDR3 DNA reads TGTGCCAGCTCACCATCCTCTCGTAACTATGGCTACACCTTC.

The chain combines TRBV6-5 with TRBJ2-3; tentative D call: TRBD1 (5 bases). This CDR3 is 13 amino acids long. In germline, CDR1 is MNHEY, CDR2 SVGAGI. In nucleotides, the CDR3 is TGTGTCATAGGGGTCAAAGGGACAGATACGCAGTATTTT. This gives the protein CVIGVKGTDTQYF.

The rearrangement joins TRBV29-1 to TRBJ2-2; D gene ambiguous. V was trimmed by 6 bases and J by 5 bases, leaving 10 bases between them. The CDR3 sequence is 12 residues long. CDR1 and CDR2 from the germline V gene are SQVTM and ANQGSEA. CDR3 DNA sequence: TGCAGCGTGGTTAGGGATACCGGGGAGCTGTTTTTT. Residues: CSVVRDTGELFF.

V and J are TRBV27 and TRBJ2-2, with D unresolved. Per germline, CDR1 MNHEY and CDR2 SMNVEV (reference sequence). V was clipped by 6 bases and J by 1 base, with 6 bases between them. The length of the CDR3 is 13 residues. The CDR3 DNA sequence: TGTGCCAGCAGATCAAGGAACACCGGGGAGCTGTTTTTT. This translates into CASRSRNTGELFF.

This chain connects TRBV19 to TRBJ1-5, with D maybe TRBD1 (6 bases). V was shortened by 4 bases and J by 6 bases, with 19 bases between the two germline ends. CDR3 size: 16 residues. Germline V gene data show CDR1 as LNHDA and CDR2 as SQIVND (reference sequence). This CDR3 is CASSTLPGGLGQPQHF. The CDR3 DNA is TGTGCCAGTAGTACCCTCCCCGGGGGGCTAGGTCAGCCCCAGCATTTT. Drawing the rest from reference TRBV19 and TRBJ1-5, the complete variable domain is DGGITQSPKYLFRKEGQNVTLSCEQNLNHDAMYWYRQDPGQGLRLIYYSQIVNDFQKGDIAEGYSVSREKKESFPLTVTSAQKNPTAFYLCASSTLPGGLGQPQHFGDGTRLSIL.

CDR3 protein: CASRIVRAASGPPYEQYF. DNA for the CDR3: TGTGCCAGCAGAATCGTGAGGGCAGCTAGCGGCCCCCCCTACGAGCAGTACTTC. The rearrangement links TRBV21-1 to TRBJ2-7; the table's D call, TRBD2, was not checked against the DNA. TRBV21-1 is noted as a pseudogene. The CDR3 loop spans 18 amino acids.

V usage is TRBV5-1 and J usage is TRBJ2-5, with 9 bases that match TRBD2. The junction had 6 bases not matched to a gene; V was cut back by 4 bases and J by 2 bases. CDR3 size: 15 residues. The germline gives CDR1 SGHRS, CDR2 YFSETQ. DNA of the CDR3: TGCGCCAGCAGCGCACGACTAGCGGAGCAAGAGACCCAGTACTTC. It specifies CASSARLAEQETQYF.

The chain's CDR3 is CASSIALGQYEQFF. Written as DNA, the CDR3 is TGTGCCAGTAGTATAGCTTTAGGGCAGTATGAGCAGTTCTTC. The chain employs TRBV19 and TRBJ2-1; D is undetermined. The germline V gene has CDR1 LNHDA and CDR2 SQIVND (reference sequence). Trimming took 1 base from V and 8 from J, leaving 12 bases between them. This CDR3 comprises 14 residues.